Listed here are 4 T cell receptor beta chains from one sample, sequenced in a study of patients and donors after allogeneic stem cell transplantation. TCRdb passed the RT-PCR reads through MiXCR, listing each CDR3 protein once. This repertoire shows approximately 200,000 distinct CDR3 sequences, more than 35% found once; its top ten account for 11%. Input material: blood, either unsorted or a sorted T cell fraction (not recorded which). These receptors all stem from a human donor who was either an allogeneic HSCT recipient or a stem cell or donor lymphocyte infusion donor (not recorded which). It is not recorded whose cells these are; they may come from a transplant donor.

The rearrangement links TRBV14 to TRBJ1-4, with 8 bases matching TRBD1. This CDR3 contains 16 residues. V shed 4 bases, J shed 5 bases, and the junction held 9 bases outside the gene matches. Per the germline V gene, CDR1 is SGHDN and CDR2 is FVKESK. The CDR3 is CASSRRTGGGNEKLFF. In DNA form, the CDR3 reads TGTGCCAGCAGCCGACGAACAGGGGGTGGAAATGAAAAACTGTTTTTT.

This clonotype was found a few times. V gene TRBV6-2 or TRBV6-3 combines with J gene TRBJ1-4, with D possibly matching TRBD1 (5 bases). CDR3 length: 15 amino acids. Germline V CDR1 and CDR2: MNHEY, SVGEGT. The V gene lost 6 bases and the J gene lost 11 bases, with 22 bases spanning the gap. The CDR3 coding sequence is TGTGCCAGCAGAGGGACGAGTCTTATCCGAGGGAAACTGTTTTTT. Translating gives CASRGTSLIRGKLFF.

The sample holds a few counts of this clonotype. This chain connects TRBV12-3 or TRBV12-4 to TRBJ1-5; 8 nucleotides match TRBD1. This CDR3 region has 14 residues. V lost 5 bases and J lost 5; bases outside the gene matches: 5. The CDR3 sequence is CASSQGARDQPQHF. In DNA, the CDR3 is TGTGCCAGCAGTCAGGGGGCGCGGGATCAGCCCCAGCATTTT.

This clonotype was observed a few times. The chain combines TRBV2 with TRBJ2-2, with D possibly called TRBD1 or TRBD2 (6 bases each). The V and J ends lost 9 bases and 4 bases respectively, with 12 bases between them. The CDR3 sequence is 13 residues long. The germline V gene encodes CDR1 SNHLY and CDR2 FYNNEI. The CDR3 protein is CARGGRSTGELFF. The CDR3 DNA sequence: TGTGCCAGGGGGGGCCGGAGCACCGGGGAGCTGTTTTTT. Based on the CDR3 plus reference TRBV2 and TRBJ2-2, the full variable domain is EPEVTQTPSHQVTQMGQEVILRCVPISNHLYFYWYRQILGQKVEFLVSFYNNEISEKSEIFDDQFSVERPDGSNFTLKIRSTKLEDSAMYFCARGGRSTGELFFGEGSRLTVL.